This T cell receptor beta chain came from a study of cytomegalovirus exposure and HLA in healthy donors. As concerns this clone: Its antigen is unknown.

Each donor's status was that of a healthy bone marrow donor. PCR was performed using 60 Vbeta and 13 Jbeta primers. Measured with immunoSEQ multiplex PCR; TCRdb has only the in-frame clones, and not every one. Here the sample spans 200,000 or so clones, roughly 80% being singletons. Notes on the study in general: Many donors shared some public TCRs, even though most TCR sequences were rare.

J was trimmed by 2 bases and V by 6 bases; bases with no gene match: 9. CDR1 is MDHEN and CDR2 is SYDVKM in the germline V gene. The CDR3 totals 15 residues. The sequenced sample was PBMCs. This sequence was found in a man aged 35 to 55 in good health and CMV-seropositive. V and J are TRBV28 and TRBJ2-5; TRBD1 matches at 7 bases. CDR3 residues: CASSPTGVAQETQYF. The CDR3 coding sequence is TGTGCCAGCAGCCCTACAGGGGTGGCGCAAGAGACCCAGTACTTC. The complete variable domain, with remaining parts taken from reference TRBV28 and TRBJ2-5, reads DVKVTQSSRYLVKRTGEKVFLECVQDMDHENMFWYRQDPGLGLRLIYFSYDVKMKEKGDIPEGYSVSREKKERFSLILESASTNQTSMYLCASSPTGVAQETQYFGPGTRLLVL.